The 2 T cell receptor beta chains in this list originate from one sample, sequenced in a study of shared clonotypes between healthy human individuals. TCRdb keeps only in-frame clones here, not all; method: immunoSEQ multiplex PCR. This table holds about 560,000 clones, around three quarters found once. Sequencing was carried out using PBMCs. Receptors were obtained from a woman aged 40 to 50 in good health. Some clones in this sample may be carry-over from other donors' samples.

With regard to this clone: A far larger clone is just one base off, so this is likely a read error. This rearrangement joins TRBV5-1 to TRBJ1-1; tentatively, D is TRBD1 (5 bases). This CDR3 contains 13 residues. Germline assignment: CDR1 SGHRS and CDR2 YFSETQ. The CDR3, as DNA: TGCGCCGGCAGCTTGAGGGGCGGCACTGAAGCTTTCTTT. Amino acids: CAGSLRGGTEAFF.

The J gene is TRBJ1-5, the V gene TRBV7-2, with D tentatively TRBD1 (5 bases). The CDR3 spans 14 residues. V lost 3 bases, J lost 3 bases, and 9 bases lay in between. Germline V gives CDR1 SGHTA, CDR2 FQGNSA. Here the CDR3 reads CASSLAGNNQPQHF. Written as DNA, the CDR3 is TGTGCCAGCAGCTTGGCAGGGAACAATCAGCCCCAGCATTTT.